Reported below is one T cell receptor beta chain. Its target is unknown. This entry comes from a study of T-cell memory formation after mild COVID-19. Study-wide context: The two donors had largely donor-specific TCR clusters.

Study-wide findings and caveats: There were some responding clones in pre-infection memory, which suggested that cross-reactive memory had joined. Later expanders leaned toward CD4+, whereas clones contracting from day 15 to 85 were balanced CD4/CD8.

The CDR3 runs 17 residues. V was pared by 1 base and J by 4 bases, with 12 bases of the junction left unmatched. Looked up from germline, CDR1 is LNHNV and CDR2 is YYDKDF (reference sequence). TCRdb re-called the 5' RACE reads through MiXCR, storing one row per CDR3 protein. The data contain 170,000 or so distinct CDR3 sequences, 31% of them singletons. The sequence came from an adult woman who had mild COVID-19 (a few samples of this study predate the infection). Cell type and time point are not known. The V and J genes are TRBV15 and TRBJ1-1, with TRBD1 matching 7 bases. The material sequenced was PBMCs or a T cell subset sorted from them (not recorded which). This CDR3 reads CATSRVVGGAWSTEAFF. The DNA for the CDR3 is TGTGCCACCAGCAGAGTTGTAGGGGGCGCGTGGTCCACTGAAGCTTTCTTT.